This passage covers 25 T cell receptor beta chains from one sample sequenced in a study of blood T cell repertoires in COVID-19. Generated by immunoSEQ multiplex PCR, the TCRdb table keeps only in-frame clones and is missing some. The sample contains around 40,000 clones, 90% to 95% of which appear only once. The source material was peripheral blood. The receptors stem from a human donor with active COVID-19. The donor label of this sample is uncertain.

V and J are TRBV6-5 and TRBJ1-4, with D maybe TRBD1 (5 bases). The CDR3 has 13 residues. CDR1 and CDR2 from the germline V gene are MNHEY and SVGAGI. Trimming cost V 11 bases and J 6 bases, with 16 bases left between them. CDR3 in amino acids: CASSAGRDEKLFF. CDR3 bases: TGTGCCTCCTCGGCAGGGCGAGATGAAAAACTGTTTTTT.

The table lists this clone with a count of one. This chain uses TRBV29-1 with TRBJ2-7; 9 nucleotides match TRBD2. This CDR3 has 13 amino acids. V lost 7 bases and J lost 5; bases outside the gene matches: 9. Germline V gives CDR1 SQVTM, CDR2 ANQGSEA. The chain's CDR3 is CSATGLAGNEQYF. CDR3 nucleotides: TGCAGCGCCACTGGGCTAGCGGGAAACGAGCAGTACTTC.

This chain connects TRBV28 to TRBJ2-2; D ambiguous. Germline CDR1 and CDR2: MDHEN and SYDVKM. Trimming cost V 7 bases and J 8 bases, with 14 bases left between them. The CDR3 length is 13 residues. The DNA for the CDR3 is TGTGCCAGCACCAGGAACCTACGAGGGGAGCTGTTTTTT. Protein: CASTRNLRGELFF.

The chain has TRBV11-1 and TRBJ2-5, with D possibly matching TRBD2 (6 bases). This CDR3 has 15 amino acids. CDR1 SGHAT and CDR2 FQDESV come from the germline V gene (reference sequence). Trimming took 4 bases from V and 4 from J, leaving 16 bases between them. The CDR3 DNA is TGTGCCAGCAGCTCTTATTACGGAGGGCCAGAGACCCAGTACTTC. This translates into CASSSYYGGPETQYF.

This clone is a singleton in its sample. The V and J genes are TRBV3-1 (or the pseudogene TRBV3-2) and TRBJ2-5; perhaps TRBD1 as D (5 bases). V was pared by 8 bases and J by 5 bases, with 12 bases between. The CDR3 runs 12 residues. Germline V CDR1 and CDR2: LGHDT, YNNKEL (reference sequence). The CDR3: CASGPKGETQYF. Here the CDR3 DNA reads TGTGCCAGCGGGCCGAAGGGGGAGACCCAGTACTTC.

CDR3 sequence (DNA): TGTGCCAGCAGTTTCCACTCCGGACTAGCGGGAGGAAGGACCGGGGAGCTGTTTTTT. Translated, it gives CASSFHSGLAGGRTGELFF. The J gene is TRBJ2-2, the V gene TRBV27; TRBD2 matches 14 bases. The V gene's germline CDR1 is MNHEY and CDR2 SMNVEV (reference sequence). The CDR3 runs 19 residues. V shed 3 bases, J shed 5 bases, and the junction held 11 bases outside the gene matches.

The rearrangement joins TRBV6-2 or TRBV6-3 to TRBJ2-1; 9 bases line up with TRBD2. V lost 6 bases and J lost 6; bases outside the gene matches: 12. Germline V gene sequence: CDR1 MNHEY, CDR2 SVGEGT. The CDR3 is 16 residues long. The CDR3 nucleotides are TGTGCCAGCAGCGAACGACGGCTAGCGGGATTCAATGAGCAGTTCTTC. As protein: CASSERRLAGFNEQFF.

V gene TRBV7-9 combines with J gene TRBJ1-4, with 7 bases fitting TRBD1. Germline V CDR1 and CDR2: SEHNR, FQNEAQ (reference sequence). V was clipped by 5 bases and J by 4 bases; unmatched bases: 4. CDR3 length: 14 amino acids. CDR3 in amino acids: CASSVGQNNEKLFF. The CDR3 nucleotides are TGTGCCAGCAGCGTGGGACAGAATAATGAAAAACTGTTTTTT. The entire variable domain, with the rest obtained from reference TRBV7-9 and TRBJ1-4, is as follows: DTGVSQNPRHKITKRGQNVTFRCDPISEHNRLYWYRQTLGQGPEFLTYFQNEAQLEKSRLLSDRFSAERPKGSFSTLEIQRTEQGDSAMYLCASSVGQNNEKLFFGSGTQLSVL.

The chain recombines TRBV11-3 with TRBJ2-3; the match to TRBD2 covers 11 bases. This CDR3 is built from 15 residues. V was pared by 4 bases and J by 4 bases, with 4 bases of the junction left unmatched. Germline V gene data show CDR1 as SGHNT and CDR2 as YENEEA. CDR3 coding DNA: TGTGCCAGCAGCTCAAGGACTAGCGGGTCAGATACGCAGTATTTT. Translation gives CASSSRTSGSDTQYF.

V and J are TRBV27 and TRBJ2-1; maybe TRBD2 (6 bases). The CDR3 runs 16 residues. The V end lost 1 base, the J end lost 6 bases, and 16 bases lay between the germline ends. CDR1 and CDR2 from the germline V gene are MNHEY and SMNVEV (reference sequence). The chain's CDR3 is CASSLYPAGTVNEQFF. CDR3 coding DNA: TGTGCCAGCAGTTTATACCCGGCGGGGACGGTCAATGAGCAGTTCTTC.

V usage is TRBV9 and J usage is TRBJ2-2, with 7 bases fitting TRBD2. There are 14 residues in the CDR3. Germline CDR1 reads SGDLS; CDR2 reads YYNGEE. V lost 4 bases to trimming and J lost 6 bases; unmatched junction nucleotides: 6. As DNA, the CDR3 is TGTGCCAGCAGCCCCAGCGGGAAGGCCGGGGAGCTGTTTTTT. Its protein product is CASSPSGKAGELFF.

The V gene is TRBV2, the J gene TRBJ1-6; D is uncertain. V was shortened by 3 bases and J by 19 bases, with 16 bases between the two germline ends. This CDR3 has 12 residues. Germline CDR1 SNHLY, CDR2 FYNNEI. DNA for the CDR3: TGTGCCAGCAGTGACAGCCCGAGGGTCCTTCACTTT. Residues: CASSDSPRVLHF.

V is TRBV20-1 and J is TRBJ2-5; D is possibly TRBD2 (6 bases). Per the germline V gene, CDR1 is DFQATT and CDR2 is SNEGSKA (reference sequence). CDR3 length: 11 amino acids. Deletions cut 6 bases from V and 5 bases from J, with 10 bases between. Written as DNA, the CDR3 is TGCAGTGCAGGAGGGCGGGAGACCCAGTACTTC. This sequence encodes CSAGGRETQYF.

The genes are TRBV9 and TRBJ2-2, with D possibly matching TRBD2 (7 bases). The V end lost 3 bases, the J end lost 1 base, and 16 bases lay between the germline ends. The length of the CDR3 is 17 residues. The germline gives CDR1 SGDLS, CDR2 YYNGEE. CDR3 protein: CASSAFGGAQNTGELFF. The CDR3 coding sequence is TGTGCCAGCAGCGCCTTTGGGGGGGCGCAGAACACCGGGGAGCTGTTTTTT.

This chain links TRBV7-9 with TRBJ2-7; D is ambiguous. This CDR3 has 12 amino acids. Germline CDR1 and CDR2: SEHNR and FQNEAQ (reference sequence). V was cut by 5 bases and J by 7 bases, with 12 bases left in between. The DNA for the CDR3 is TGTGCCAGCAGCCGAGTCGGGTATGAGCAGTACTTC. Protein sequence: CASSRVGYEQYF.

This chain joins TRBV11-2 and TRBJ2-1; tentative D call: TRBD1 (6 bases). This CDR3 has 13 amino acids. V shed 6 bases and J shed 5 bases, with 11 bases lying between them. The germline gives CDR1 SGHAT, CDR2 FQNNGV. For the CDR3, the DNA is TGTGCCAGCAGTTTAAACAGGGACAATGAGCAGTTCTTC. Encoded protein: CASSLNRDNEQFF. The variable domain in full, with the rest retrieved from reference TRBV11-2 and TRBJ2-1, is EAGVAQSPRYKIIEKRQSVAFWCNPISGHATLYWYQQILGQGPKLLIQFQNNGVVDDSQLPKDRFSAERLKGVDSTLKIQPAKLEDSAVYLCASSLNRDNEQFFGPGTRLTVL.

The rearrangement joins TRBV27 to TRBJ2-3; TRBD2 agrees at 12 bases. The CDR3 covers 18 residues. The trim removed 5 bases at V and 2 bases at J, leaving 11 bases unmatched. Per germline, CDR1 MNHEY and CDR2 SMNVEV (reference sequence). DNA for the CDR3: TGTGCCAGCAGTCCTAGGGCGACTAGCGGGAGTTTCACAGATACGCAGTATTTT. Translated, it gives CASSPRATSGSFTDTQYF.

The rearrangement uses TRBV18 and TRBJ2-3; TRBD2 matches at 10 bases. The germline V gene has CDR1 KGHSH and CDR2 LQKENI. The CDR3 covers 14 residues. Losses at the gene ends were 3 bases for V and 6 bases for J; bases not matched to a gene: 3. CDR3 residues: CASSPGTSEDTQYF. The CDR3, as DNA: TGTGCCAGCTCACCTGGGACTAGCGAGGATACGCAGTATTTT.

This clone has more than one count but fewer than ten. This chain uses TRBV7-9 with TRBJ2-7; tentatively, D is TRBD1 (5 bases). The V and J ends lost 4 bases and 2 bases respectively, with 18 bases between them. The germline CDR1 and CDR2 sequences are SEHNR and FQNEAQ (reference sequence). CDR3 length: 16 amino acids. CDR3 coding DNA: TGTGCCAGCAGCTCACCCCAGGGCAAAGGGCCCTACGAGCAGTACTTC. Its protein is CASSSPQGKGPYEQYF.

This clone was recorded once. This sequence joins TRBV18 and TRBJ1-6; D is unresolved. The V gene's germline CDR1 is KGHSH and CDR2 LQKENI. The CDR3 extends over 15 amino acids. V lost 2 bases to trimming and J lost 7 bases, with 12 bases between them. CDR3 sequence reads: CASSPVEGQNSPLHF. CDR3 sequence (DNA): TGTGCCAGCTCACCAGTTGAGGGCCAAAATTCACCCCTCCACTTT.

CDR3 amino acids: CSVDRGGLAGVSDTGELFF. The CDR3 nucleotides read TGCAGCGTTGACAGGGGCGGACTAGCGGGAGTTTCGGACACCGGGGAGCTGTTTTTT. J is TRBJ2-2 and V is TRBV29-1; 13 bases agree with TRBD2. CDR1 and CDR2 (germline): SQVTM, ANQGSEA. The J segment lost 3 bases and the V segment lost 3 bases, leaving 13 bases of the junction unmatched. The CDR3 is 19 residues long.

The chain carries TRBV6-2 or TRBV6-3 and TRBJ1-1; no clear D. The germline V and J ends were trimmed by 6 bases and 7 bases, with 15 bases remaining between them. This CDR3 comprises 13 residues. The germline V gene has CDR1 MNHEY and CDR2 SVGEGT. Here the CDR3 reads CASSLDRRGEAFF. The CDR3 DNA sequence: TGTGCCAGCAGCCTCGATAGACGGGGTGAAGCTTTCTTT.

This clone was seen once. V is TRBV4-1 and J is TRBJ2-7; 7 bases line up with TRBD1. Germline values: CDR1 MGHRA, CDR2 YSYEKL. After removal of 1 base from V and 4 bases from J, the junction contained 4 bases not matched to a gene. The CDR3 spans 14 residues. This CDR3 reads CASSQGQGQYEQYF. CDR3 bases: TGCGCCAGCAGCCAAGGACAGGGTCAGTACGAGCAGTACTTC.

The CDR3 nucleotides are TGCGCCAGCAGCCCAAGTTCTGATAGGGGTGAGCAGTTCTTC. Its protein product is CASSPSSDRGEQFF. The chain carries TRBV4-1 and TRBJ2-1; a weak D match, TRBD1 (5 bases). Germline V gives CDR1 MGHRA, CDR2 YSYEKL. Deletions cut 4 bases from V and 9 bases from J, with 16 bases between. This CDR3 spans 14 amino acids.

The chain employs TRBV28 and TRBJ2-7, with D possibly being TRBD1 (5 bases). There are 15 residues in the CDR3. Per the germline V gene, CDR1 is MDHEN and CDR2 is SYDVKM. V was shortened by 5 bases and J by 9 bases, with 23 bases between the two germline ends. DNA for the CDR3: TGTGCCAGCAGTCCCACAGACAGTAGATGGGTTGGGCAGTACTTC. As protein: CASSPTDSRWVGQYF.